The 20 T cell receptor beta chains below were found in one sample sequenced in a study of T cells expressing NK-cell markers (dated by TCRdb to the early 2020s). Libraries were made using 5' RACE. Instrument on record: Illumina HiSeq 2000. TCRdb reprocessed the reads, reporting each CDR3 protein sequence once and no DNA. The table kept for this sample lists about 390,000 distinct CDR3 sequences. The top ten hold around a tenth of the sample. Sequencing input: blood T cells: a sorted CD56 or NKG2C T cell subset, CD4+ or CD8+ T cells, or bulk PBMC T cells (not recorded which). The receptor source for this set is a woman aged 45-65 years in good health. Donor details come from another sample of the same person, matched by shared clones.

This chain links TRBV18 with TRBJ2-1; TCRdb names TRBD2, which stays unverified in the absence of DNA. CDR1 and CDR2 (germline): KGHSH, LQKENI. The length of the CDR3 is 16 residues. CDR3 sequence: CASSPGSGRQFNEQFF.

V is TRBV7-8 and J is TRBJ2-5; TCRdb's D call of TRBD1 is untestable without DNA. CDR1 and CDR2 from the germline V gene are SGHVS and FQNEAQ. The CDR3 length is 15 residues. CDR3 loop: CASSPSGQFQETQYF.

The chain has TRBV29-1 and TRBJ1-1. CDR1 is SQVTM, CDR2 ANQGSEA, per germline. The CDR3 is made up of 13 amino acids. CDR3 residues: CSVAETRNTEAFF.

The chain couples TRBV12-3 or TRBV12-4 to TRBJ2-1; the TCRdb call, TRBD2, lacks DNA for checking. The CDR3 has 20 residues. The CDR3 loop is CASSIHTSGRVFGSYNEQFF.

The chain uses TRBV29-1 and TRBJ2-7; TCRdb's D call, TRBD2, is unchecked because there is no DNA. The CDR3 consists of 12 residues. Per germline, CDR1 SQVTM and CDR2 ANQGSEA. The CDR3 sequence is CSVTRDGYEQYF.

The chain has TRBV4-2 and TRBJ2-5; TCRdb's D call of TRBD2 is untestable without DNA. The V gene's germline CDR1 is LGHNA and CDR2 YNFKEQ. The CDR3 is 14 residues long. The CDR3 is CASSYLAEGETQYF.

The CDR3 here is CASSEGGEQFF. The chain joins TRBV2 to TRBJ2-1; absent DNA, TCRdb's TRBD1 call cannot be checked. The germline gives CDR1 SNHLY, CDR2 FYNNEI. The CDR3 consists of 11 residues.

The V call is TRBV29-1, the J call TRBJ2-1; TCRdb reports TRBD2, a call that lacks DNA to check it against. Looked up from germline, CDR1 is SQVTM and CDR2 is ANQGSEA. The CDR3 loop spans 16 amino acids. The CDR3 reads CSARSGRAGWYNEQFF.

This chain connects TRBV5-1 to TRBJ1-4; there is no DNA to check the TCRdb D call of TRBD1. The CDR3 has 17 amino acids. Germline-derived CDR1 and CDR2 are SGHRS and YFSETQ. The CDR3 loop is CASSPLATGSRNEKLFF.

V usage is TRBV24-1 and J usage is TRBJ2-3; the D call from TCRdb, TRBD1, cannot be confirmed without DNA. The germline gives CDR1 KGHDR, CDR2 SFDVKD. The CDR3 is 13 amino acids. The CDR3 reads CATTTRWGDTQYF.

This chain links TRBV5-1 with TRBJ2-4; no DNA is available, so the TRBD2 call from TCRdb remains unchecked. CDR3 length: 15 residues. Germline CDR1 is SGHRS and CDR2 is YFSETQ. CDR3 residues: CASARLAHPQNIQYF.

V usage is TRBV29-1 and J usage is TRBJ2-7; TCRdb's D call of TRBD1 is untestable without DNA. Germline CDR1 reads SQVTM; CDR2 reads ANQGSEA. The CDR3 loop spans 12 amino acids. CDR3 residues: CSVGGAAYEQYF.

The genes are TRBV6-2 or TRBV6-3 and TRBJ2-3; TCRdb lists TRBD2, though no DNA is available to test this call. The CDR3 is 12 amino acids. The germline CDR1 and CDR2 sequences are MNHEY and SVGEGT. The CDR3 sequence: CASSLGQRTQYF.

V usage is TRBV20-1 and J usage is TRBJ2-4. The CDR3 runs to 13 residues. Germline CDR1 is DFQATT and CDR2 is SNEGSKA (reference sequence). The CDR3 reads CSVADLAKNIQYF.

The V gene is TRBV5-5, the J gene TRBJ2-7; TCRdb indicates TRBD2, and absent DNA this call remains unverified. The germline CDR1 and CDR2 sequences are SGHKS and YYEKEE (reference sequence). There are 15 residues in the CDR3. The chain's CDR3 is CASSLVSGTSYEQYF.

The V and J genes are TRBV9 and TRBJ2-1. The CDR3 sequence is 15 residues long. Germline V gene data show CDR1 as SGDLS and CDR2 as YYNGEE. This chain's CDR3 is CASSEDYSSYNEQFF.

The chain uses TRBV6-1 and TRBJ1-2; absent DNA, TCRdb's TRBD1 call cannot be checked. CDR3 length: 12 amino acids. Germline V gene sequence: CDR1 MNHNS, CDR2 SASEGT. The CDR3 region is CASSTGFYGYTF.

The chain links TRBV15 to TRBJ2-1. Germline lookup yields CDR1 LNHNV and CDR2 YYDKDF (reference sequence). The CDR3 consists of 14 residues. Here the CDR3 reads CATRIERGANEQFF. The variable domain in full, with the rest retrieved from reference TRBV15 and TRBJ2-1, is DAMVIQNPRYQVTQFGKPVTLSCSQTLNHNVMYWYQQKSSQAPKLLFHYYDKDFNNEADTPDNFQSRRPNTSFCFLDIRSPGLGDTAMYLCATRIERGANEQFFGPGTRLTVL.

The chain employs TRBV15 and TRBJ2-4; TCRdb indicates TRBD1, and absent DNA this call remains unverified. Germline V gene sequence: CDR1 LNHNV, CDR2 YYDKDF (reference sequence). The length of the CDR3 is 14 residues. The CDR3 sequence: CATSRDLGGQEKYF.

CDR3: CASSQDMEDGTTGELFF. The rearrangement uses TRBV4-1 and TRBJ2-2. Germline CDR1 is MGHRA and CDR2 is YSYEKL. The CDR3 is 17 residues long.